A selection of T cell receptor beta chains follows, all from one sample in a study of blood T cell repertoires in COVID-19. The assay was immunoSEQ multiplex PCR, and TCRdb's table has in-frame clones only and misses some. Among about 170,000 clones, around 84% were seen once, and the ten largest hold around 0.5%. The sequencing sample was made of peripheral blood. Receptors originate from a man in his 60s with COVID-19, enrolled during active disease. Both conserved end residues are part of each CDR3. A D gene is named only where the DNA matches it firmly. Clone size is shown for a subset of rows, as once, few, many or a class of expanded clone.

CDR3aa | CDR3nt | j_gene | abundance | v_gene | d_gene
CASSPKQGSPNTEAFF | TGTGCCAGCAGTCCCAAACAGGGGAGCCCAAACACTGAAGCTTTCTTT | TRBJ1-1 | - | TRBV27 | TRBD1
CASSFRDRASFAGNTIYF | TGTGCCAGCAGCTTTAGGGACAGGGCGAGTTTCGCCGGAAACACCATATATTTT | TRBJ1-3 | - | TRBV28 | TRBD1
CASSLNRHRNTEAFF | TGTGCCAGCAGCCTTAACAGACACAGGAACACTGAAGCTTTCTTT | TRBJ1-1 | - | TRBV14 | -
CASSYTSGEQETQYF | TGTGCCAGCAGTTATACTAGCGGTGAACAAGAGACCCAGTACTTC | TRBJ2-5 | - | TRBV6-5 | TRBD2
CASSQGAGTEAFF | TGTGCCAGCAGCCAGGGGGCAGGCACTGAAGCTTTCTTT | TRBJ1-1 | - | TRBV7-2 | TRBD1
CASSSSPGLAGGSYYEQYF | TGTGCCAGCAGCTCTAGCCCCGGACTAGCGGGAGGGAGCTACTACGAGCAGTACTTC | TRBJ2-7 | - | TRBV7-9 | TRBD2
CASSSGTRGYEQYF | TGTGCCAGCAGTTCCGGGACAAGGGGTTACGAGCAGTACTTC | TRBJ2-7 | - | TRBV6-6 | -
CASSDIAGAGSYEQYF | TGTGCCAGCAGTGATATAGCGGGAGCAGGCTCCTACGAGCAGTACTTC | TRBJ2-7 | few | TRBV6-1 | TRBD2
CASSLAGGFSGNTIYF | TGCGCCAGCAGCTTGGCCGGGGGATTCTCTGGAAACACCATATATTTT | TRBJ1-3 | - | TRBV5-1 | -
CASSHHPGQGNTEAFF | TGTGCCAGCAGCCATCACCCGGGACAGGGGAACACTGAAGCTTTCTTT | TRBJ1-1 | - | TRBV3-1/TRBV3-2 | TRBD1
CASSVGRGPNYGYTF | TGTGCCAGCAGCGTAGGAAGGGGGCCGAACTATGGCTACACCTTC | TRBJ1-2 | - | TRBV9 | TRBD1
CAWRAGTRFTKQYF | TGTGCCTGGAGGGCCGGGACTAGATTTACGAAGCAGTACTTC | TRBJ2-7 | - | TRBV30 | TRBD2
CASTPIWGGSNEQFF | TGTGCCAGCACCCCGATCTGGGGGGGAAGTAATGAGCAGTTCTTC | TRBJ2-1 | - | TRBV7-6 | TRBD2
CASSYALALNTEAFF | TGTGCCAGCAGTTACGCGCTCGCGTTGAACACTGAAGCTTTCTTT | TRBJ1-1 | - | TRBV6-2/TRBV6-3 | -
CASNPTEGQPQHF | TGTGCCAGTAACCCTACTGAGGGACAGCCCCAGCATTTT | TRBJ1-5 | - | TRBV19 | -
CASSLLAGFEQYF | TGTGCCAGCAGCTTACTAGCGGGGTTCGAGCAGTACTTC | TRBJ2-7 | once | TRBV11-3 | TRBD2
CASSSGLAGGVTGELFF | TGTGCCAGCAGCTCTGGCCTAGCGGGGGGGGTCACCGGGGAGCTGTTTTTT | TRBJ2-2 | - | TRBV7-2 | TRBD2
CASSLGGDPNQPQHF | TGTGCCAGCAGCTTAGGGGGGGATCCCAATCAGCCCCAGCATTTT | TRBJ1-5 | - | TRBV7-6 | -
CASSGGDRGPPNTEAFF | TGTGCCAGCAGTGGCGGGGACAGGGGGCCTCCGAACACTGAAGCTTTCTTT | TRBJ1-1 | - | TRBV28 | TRBD1
CASSLGQANSYEQYF | TGTGCCAGCAGCTTGGGCCAGGCGAACTCCTACGAGCAGTACTTC | TRBJ2-7 | - | TRBV5-4 | -
CASSSGGSNQPQHF | TGTGCCAGCAGCTCCGGGGGGTCGAATCAGCCCCAGCATTTT | TRBJ1-5 | - | TRBV11-2 | -
CASSSRRDTEAFF | TGTGCCAGCAGTTCCAGACGGGACACTGAAGCTTTCTTT | TRBJ1-1 | - | TRBV28 | -
CAWSPPSSTGYNEQFF | TGTGCCTGGAGTCCACCCTCGAGTACGGGCTACAATGAGCAGTTCTTC | TRBJ2-1 | - | TRBV30 | -
CASSSQGVGSSNTQYF | TGTGCCAGCAGCTCCCAAGGAGTCGGGAGTTCGAATACGCAGTATTTT | TRBJ2-3 | - | TRBV7-3 | -
CASRAKGETQFF | TGTGCCAGTAGGGCCAAGGGGGAGACGCAGTTCTTC | TRBJ2-1 | - | TRBV19 | -
CASSSGGQPQHF | TGTGCCAGTAGTAGCGGCGGGCAGCCCCAGCATTTT | TRBJ1-5 | - | TRBV19 | -
CASSQDRRTSGRNEQFF | TGCGCCAGCAGCCAAGATCGTAGGACTAGCGGTAGGAATGAGCAGTTCTTC | TRBJ2-1 | - | TRBV4-3 | TRBD2
CASSLRGVAPQETQYF | TGTGCCAGCAGCCTCCGGGGGGTAGCGCCGCAAGAGACCCAGTACTTC | TRBJ2-5 | - | TRBV7-3 | TRBD2
CASSQDPAGGGDTQYF | TGCGCCAGCAGCCAAGATCCAGCGGGAGGTGGAGATACGCAGTATTTT | TRBJ2-3 | - | TRBV4-3 | TRBD2
CASSPTGEDTQYF | TGTGCCAGCAGCCCGACAGGGGAGGATACGCAGTATTTT | TRBJ2-3 | - | TRBV6-6 | TRBD1
CSVGTGGEAFF | TGCAGCGTCGGGACAGGGGGTGAAGCTTTCTTT | TRBJ1-1 | - | TRBV29-1 | TRBD1
CSVATGGSGNTIYF | TGCAGCGTAGCGACAGGGGGCTCTGGAAACACCATATATTTT | TRBJ1-3 | - | TRBV29-1 | TRBD1
CASSQVATVEQYF | TGTGCCAGCAGCCAAGTCGCCACGGTCGAGCAGTACTTC | TRBJ2-7 | - | TRBV14 | -
CASSFQGISGGADQTQYF | TGTGCCAGCAGCTTCCAAGGCATTAGCGGGGGGGCCGATCAGACCCAGTACTTC | TRBJ2-5 | - | TRBV7-2 | TRBD2
CASSNSIPGQGARIEAFF | TGTGCCAGCAGCAACTCCATTCCGGGACAGGGGGCGCGTATTGAAGCTTTCTTT | TRBJ1-1 | - | TRBV21-1 | -
CASSATGTGRSNTGELFF | TGCGCCAGCAGCGCGACCGGGACAGGGAGATCGAACACCGGGGAGCTGTTTTTT | TRBJ2-2 | - | TRBV10-2 | TRBD1
CASSLGQGPDEQYF | TGTGCCAGCAGCTTAGGACAGGGACCGGACGAGCAGTACTTC | TRBJ2-7 | - | TRBV13 | -
CASSYIRGSEQFF | TGTGCCAGCAGTTACATCAGGGGCTCCGAGCAGTTCTTC | TRBJ2-1 | - | TRBV6-5 | -
CASSLLQGAQYF | TGTGCCAGCAGTCTGCTACAGGGGGCGCAGTACTTC | TRBJ2-7 | - | TRBV28 | TRBD1
CASSLGPARGGKTQYF | TGTGCCAGCAGCTTAGGTCCGGCTAGGGGGGGAAAGACCCAGTACTTC | TRBJ2-5 | - | TRBV7-2 | -
CASSTGQGGQETQYF | TGTGCCAGCAGTACGGGACAGGGAGGCCAGGAGACCCAGTACTTC | TRBJ2-5 | - | TRBV11-2 | TRBD1
CASSLGGSVYEQYF | TGTGCCAGCAGCTTAGGAGGCAGCGTCTACGAGCAGTACTTC | TRBJ2-7 | - | TRBV5-5 | -
CASSQDLAGGQETQYF | TGTGCCAGCAGCCAAGACCTAGCGGGGGGACAAGAGACCCAGTACTTC | TRBJ2-5 | once | TRBV14 | TRBD2
CASSYWTGAGNTEAFF | TGTGCCAGCAGCTACTGGACAGGGGCGGGGAACACTGAAGCTTTCTTT | TRBJ1-1 | - | TRBV7-9 | TRBD1
CASSQEQKREQYF | TGCGCCAGCAGCCAAGAACAGAAAAGGGAGCAGTACTTC | TRBJ2-7 | - | TRBV4-3 | -
CSVEKGGETQYF | TGCAGCGTTGAAAAGGGAGGGGAGACCCAGTACTTC | TRBJ2-5 | - | TRBV29-1 | TRBD2
CASSYGGGSYNEQFF | TGTGCCAGCAGTTACGGGGGGGGATCCTACAATGAGCAGTTCTTC | TRBJ2-1 | once | TRBV6-2/TRBV6-3 | TRBD2
CAWIKNRGIGSDTQYF | TGTGCCTGGATTAAAAACAGGGGGATCGGTTCAGATACGCAGTATTTT | TRBJ2-3 | - | TRBV30 | TRBD1
CASRQGAGGEAFF | TGTGCCAGCAGGCAGGGGGCTGGAGGTGAAGCTTTCTTT | TRBJ1-1 | - | TRBV25-1 | TRBD1
CASSGFTGAEAFF | TGTGCCAGCAGTGGATTTACAGGGGCTGAAGCTTTCTTT | TRBJ1-1 | once | TRBV6-6 | TRBD1
CASSLGAGLAASGEQFF | TGTGCCAGCAGCTTGGGGGCCGGACTAGCAGCCTCAGGGGAGCAGTTCTTC | TRBJ2-1 | once | TRBV5-4 | TRBD2
CSVGTGGSNTGELFF | TGCAGCGTTGGGACAGGGGGCTCGAACACCGGGGAGCTGTTTTTT | TRBJ2-2 | - | TRBV29-1 | TRBD1